What follows describes a single T cell receptor beta chain. Its antigen is unidentified. The data stem from a study of T cells in localized non-small cell lung cancer. Whole-study findings and limits: Heterogeneity cannot be ruled out, as sequencing used one tumor region only. Among the top 100 tumor clones, a median around 62 appeared in adjacent lung. Uninvolved nearby lung showed the greatest T cell clonality, exceeding that found in tumor. Longer overall survival was seen with higher T cell density measured in blood.

Some clones are missing from TCRdb's copy, which holds only in-frame ones; the method was immunoSEQ multiplex PCR. This table has about 36,000 clones, 87% appearing once. The CDR3 length is 16 residues. CDR1 SGHKS and CDR2 YYEKEE come from the germline V gene (reference sequence). The V segment lost 0 bases and the J segment 7 bases; nucleotides outside the gene matches: 12. The gene calls are TRBV5-5 and TRBJ1-2, with 7 bases that match TRBD1. This TCR was recovered from a woman aged 40-69 years with stage I lung adenocarcinoma. The sample in question was peripheral blood, obtained before any cancer treatment. The CDR3 sequence is CASSLVFRQGGGGYTF. CDR3 nucleotides: TGTGCCAGCAGCTTGGTCTTCCGGCAGGGGGGAGGTGGCTACACCTTC. The entire variable domain, with the rest obtained from reference TRBV5-5 and TRBJ1-2, is as follows: DAGVTQSPTHLIKTRGQQVTLRCSPISGHKSVSWYQQVLGQGPQFIFQYYEKEERGRGNFPDRFSARQFPNYSSELNVNALLLGDSALYLCASSLVFRQGGGGYTFGSGTRLTVV.